The 18 T cell receptor beta chains given below trace back to one sample, sequenced in a study of T-cell reconstitution after alpha-beta-depleted transplantation in children. Using unique molecular identifiers, the investigators prepared the TCRbeta library. TCRdb itself ran the PCR reads through MiXCR, one entry per CDR3 protein. Altogether some 400,000 distinct CDR3 sequences are present, roughly 21% being singletons, with the ten largest covering 3.5% to 4%. Material: PBMCs from the stem cell graft donor, obtained from the stem cell graft. All receptors derive from a human donor who donated a stem cell graft to a child with acute myeloid leukemia.

This clonotype appeared a few times. The chain is built from TRBV10-3 and TRBJ2-7, with TRBD1 as a possible D gene (5 bases). V was shortened by 2 bases and J by 7 bases, with 15 bases between the two germline ends. Germline assignment: CDR1 ENHRY and CDR2 SYGVKD. This CDR3 has 14 residues. The CDR3 DNA follows: TGTGCCATCAGTGAGCGCGGCAGGGAAGGTGAGCAGTACTTC. Protein product: CAISERGREGEQYF.

This clonotype was recorded many times. V usage is TRBV20-1 and J usage is TRBJ2-1; D possibly corresponds to TRBD2 (5 bases). The CDR3 consists of 12 residues. The germline gives CDR1 DFQATT, CDR2 SNEGSKA (reference sequence). V was cut by 6 bases and J by 2 bases, with 8 bases left in between. The CDR3 nucleotides read TGCAGTGCCGAGGGAGCCTACAATGAGCAGTTCTTC. Translation: CSAEGAYNEQFF.

The chain has TRBV4-3 and TRBJ2-7; no clear D. V dropped 0 bases and J dropped 2 bases, with 11 bases sitting between them. This CDR3 comprises 15 residues. Germline V lookup: CDR1 LGHNA, CDR2 YSLEER. The CDR3 region has the DNA TGCGCCAGCAGCCAAGAGTCCCACGGAACCTACGAGCAGTACTTC. Protein sequence: CASSQESHGTYEQYF.

This clonotype turned up a few times. The rearrangement joins TRBV28 to TRBJ2-1; 8 bases are shared with TRBD1. From germline, CDR1 is MDHEN and CDR2 SYDVKM. J lost 7 bases, V lost 3 bases, and 11 bases had no gene match. The CDR3 loop spans 16 amino acids. As DNA, the CDR3 is TGTGCCAGCAGTTTCACTACCAGGGGGCGAGGTAATGAGCAGTTCTTC. This sequence encodes CASSFTTRGRGNEQFF.

This clonotype was seen a handful of times. The chain couples TRBV5-1 to TRBJ2-1; TRBD2 agrees at 10 bases. CDR3 length: 18 residues. Trimming removed 2 bases from V and 1 base from J; junction bases left unmatched: 9. Per the germline V gene, CDR1 is SGHRS and CDR2 is YFSETQ. This chain's CDR3 is CASSLRLAGVGSYNEQFF. CDR3 nucleotides: TGCGCCAGCAGCTTAAGGCTAGCGGGAGTAGGTTCCTACAATGAGCAGTTCTTC. The full variable domain, in which reference TRBV5-1 and TRBJ2-1 provide the parts outside the CDR3, is KAGVTQTPRYLIKTRGQQVTLSCSPISGHRSVSWYQQTPGQGLQFLFEYFSETQRNKGNFPGRFSGRQFSNSRSEMNVSTLELGDSALYLCASSLRLAGVGSYNEQFFGPGTRLTVL.

The chain links TRBV5-1 to TRBJ2-1; 8 bases agree with TRBD2. The CDR3 loop spans 14 amino acids. CDR1 is SGHRS and CDR2 is YFSETQ in the germline V gene. V shed 3 bases, J shed 6 bases, and the junction held 5 bases outside the gene matches. This chain's CDR3 is CASSSSGLANEQFF. The CDR3 DNA reads TGCGCCAGCAGCTCTAGCGGGTTGGCCAATGAGCAGTTCTTC. The full variable domain, in which reference TRBV5-1 and TRBJ2-1 provide the parts outside the CDR3, is KAGVTQTPRYLIKTRGQQVTLSCSPISGHRSVSWYQQTPGQGLQFLFEYFSETQRNKGNFPGRFSGRQFSNSRSEMNVSTLELGDSALYLCASSSSGLANEQFFGPGTRLTVL.

This clonotype occurred a few times. The J gene is TRBJ2-1, the V gene TRBV3-1, with D perhaps matching TRBD2 (6 bases). CDR1 and CDR2 (germline): LGHDT, YNNKEL (reference sequence). V was shortened by 4 bases and J by 4 bases, with 14 bases between the two germline ends. The CDR3 runs 15 residues. The CDR3 spells CASSPPAGRYNEQFF. The CDR3, as DNA: TGTGCCAGCAGCCCTCCGGCGGGGAGGTACAATGAGCAGTTCTTC.

CDR3 DNA: TGTGCCAGCAGTGACCCGGGACTAGCGGGAGGGAGGAATGAGCAGTTCTTC. Protein product: CASSDPGLAGGRNEQFF. The rearrangement joins TRBV28 to TRBJ2-1, with 16 bases lining up with TRBD2. V trimming: 5 bases; J trimming: 7 bases; junction bases outside the gene matches: 8. The CDR3 runs 17 residues. Germline CDR1 reads MDHEN; CDR2 reads SYDVKM.

This clonotype was found a few times. The chain carries TRBV29-1 and TRBJ2-3; D remains unclear. The germline gives CDR1 SQVTM, CDR2 ANQGSEA. V lost 4 bases and J lost 2, with 13 bases in between. The CDR3 is 14 amino acids. CDR3 DNA: TGCAGCGTTGGGCGCGACCGAACCACAGATACGCAGTATTTT. It yields the protein CSVGRDRTTDTQYF.

This clonotype appeared a few times. The chain uses TRBV20-1 and TRBJ2-1, with TRBD2 matching 7 bases. This CDR3 contains 14 residues. Germline CDR1 DFQATT, CDR2 SNEGSKA (reference sequence). V was clipped by 7 bases and J by 3 bases; unmatched bases: 9. This CDR3 is CSGLGAGDYNEQFF. CDR3 coding DNA: TGCAGTGGGTTGGGCGCGGGAGACTACAATGAGCAGTTCTTC.

The CDR3 sequence is CASSPNRRVVNEKLFF. The CDR3 nucleotides are TGTGCCAGCAGCCCGAACCGACGGGTGGTGAATGAAAAACTGTTTTTT. The J gene is TRBJ1-4, the V gene TRBV7-8; D remains unclear. The V and J ends lost 5 bases and 5 bases respectively, with 18 bases between them. CDR1 is SGHVS and CDR2 is FQNEAQ in the germline V gene. This CDR3 contains 16 residues. The complete variable domain, with remaining parts taken from reference TRBV7-8 and TRBJ1-4, reads GAGVSQSPRYKVAKRGQDVALRCDPISGHVSLFWYQQALGQGPEFLTYFQNEAQLDKSGLPSDRFFAERPEGSVSTLKIQRTQQEDSAVYLCASSPNRRVVNEKLFFGSGTQLSVL.

The chain joins TRBV7-8 to TRBJ2-3, with D perhaps assigned TRBD1 or TRBD2 (5 bases each). This CDR3 has 15 residues. The V end was cut by 4 bases, the J end by 3 bases, with 14 bases between. Germline CDR1 is SGHVS and CDR2 is FQNEAQ. In DNA form, the CDR3 reads TGTGCCAGCAGCTCTGGGACGTTTCTAACAGATACGCAGTATTTT. Encoded protein: CASSSGTFLTDTQYF.

The chain employs TRBV4-1 and TRBJ2-7, with TRBD2 matching over 7 bases. Per the germline V gene, CDR1 is MGHRA and CDR2 is YSYEKL. Trimming cost V 6 bases and J 0 bases; bases outside gene matches: 11. This CDR3 has 16 amino acids. CDR3 protein: CASSPGRASGSYEQYF. The DNA for the CDR3 is TGCGCCAGCAGTCCAGGGAGGGCTAGCGGCTCCTACGAGCAGTACTTC.

This clonotype occurred many times. The chain carries TRBV25-1 and TRBJ2-2; 10 nucleotides agree with TRBD1. CDR3 length: 14 residues. Germline CDR1 MGHDK, CDR2 SYGVNS. Trimming cost V 3 bases and J 5 bases; bases outside gene matches: 0. As DNA, the CDR3 is TGTGCCAGCAGTGAGGGACAGGGGACCGGGGAGCTGTTTTTT. The encoded protein is CASSEGQGTGELFF. Complete variable domain (other parts from reference TRBV25-1 and TRBJ2-2): EADIYQTPRYLVIGTGKKITLECSQTMGHDKMYWYQQDPGMELHLIHYSYGVNSTEKGDLSSESTVSRIRTEHFPLTLESARPSHTSQYLCASSEGQGTGELFFGEGSRLTVL.

This clonotype was recorded a few times. The rearrangement joins TRBV24-1 to TRBJ1-5; D uncertain. The CDR3 has 13 amino acids. Trimming shortened V by 9 bases and J by 8 bases, and 16 bases separated the two germline ends. Germline lookup yields CDR1 KGHDR and CDR2 SFDVKD. CDR3 DNA sequence: TGTGCCACCCAGAGGGCTGTTGGGGAGCCCCAGCATTTT. Its translation is CATQRAVGEPQHF.

The V and J genes are TRBV12-3 or TRBV12-4 and TRBJ2-5, with TRBD2 matching over 8 bases. V lost 4 bases to trimming and J lost 1 base; unmatched junction nucleotides: 5. There are 15 residues in the CDR3. As DNA, the CDR3 is TGTGCCAGCAGTTCTATAGCGGGGCCCCAAGAGACCCAGTACTTC. Its protein product is CASSSIAGPQETQYF.

This clonotype has only a few counts. The chain combines TRBV10-3 with TRBJ2-6, with D tentatively TRBD1 or TRBD2 (5 bases each). In germline, CDR1 is ENHRY, CDR2 SYGVKD. The CDR3 extends over 13 amino acids. Trimming cost V 11 bases and J 4 bases, with 12 bases left between them. CDR3 DNA sequence: TGTGCCGTTCGGGACGCAGGGGCCAACGTCCTGACTTTC. Its protein product is CAVRDAGANVLTF.

This clonotype was counted many times. The genes are TRBV4-1 and TRBJ2-7; 7 nucleotides line up with TRBD2. Germline V gene lookup returns CDR1 MGHRA and CDR2 YSYEKL. J was trimmed by 1 base and V by 0 bases; bases with no gene match: 3. This CDR3 spans 15 amino acids. The CDR3 DNA reads TGCGCCAGCAGCCAAGAGTGGGGGGGTTCCTACGAGCAGTACTTC. It yields the protein CASSQEWGGSYEQYF.